These 26 T cell receptor beta chains share one sample of origin, sequenced in a study of blood T cell repertoires in COVID-19. The protocol was immunoSEQ multiplex PCR, while the TCRdb copy is restricted to in-frame clones and leaves out a portion. The sample lists 130,000 or so clones; 70% to 90% were seen once. The sample taken for sequencing was peripheral blood. The receptors shown here come from a man between 60 and 70 years old with acute or convalescent COVID-19.

This clone was seen once. The chain joins TRBV19 to TRBJ1-5; D is undetermined. The CDR3 has 14 residues. Trimming pared 6 bases from V and 1 base from J, leaving 10 bases between. The germline gives CDR1 LNHDA, CDR2 SQIVND (reference sequence). CDR3 DNA sequence: TGTGCCAGTAGGGCCTTGCCGAGCAATCAGCCCCAGCATTTT. The encoded protein is CASRALPSNQPQHF.

This chain joins TRBV7-2 and TRBJ2-3, with D possibly being TRBD2 (5 bases). The CDR3 is 17 amino acids. The V end was cut by 3 bases, the J end by 1 base, with 17 bases between. Germline V gives CDR1 SGHTA, CDR2 FQGNSA. The CDR3 DNA reads as TGTGCCAGCAGCTTGAGGGCGGCCGTGGAGCGCACAGATACGCAGTATTTT. It is translated as CASSLRAAVERTDTQYF.

The chain uses TRBV7-2 and TRBJ1-1; TRBD1 matches at 9 bases. Per germline, CDR1 SGHTA and CDR2 FQGNSA. The CDR3 has 16 residues. V was pared by 5 bases and J by 1 base, with 8 bases of the junction left unmatched. The CDR3 region is CASSVQGAGRNTEAFF. For the CDR3, the DNA is TGTGCCAGCAGCGTACAGGGGGCCGGGCGGAACACTGAAGCTTTCTTT.

To note about this clone: At one end the junction does not follow the germline gene, possibly because of a read error. J is TRBJ1-2 and V is TRBV28; possible D gene TRBD1, 5 bases. CDR1 and CDR2 from the germline V gene are MDHEN and SYDVKM. This CDR3 has 14 residues. Here the CDR3 reads CASSLGAGGYGYTF. The DNA for the CDR3 is TGTGCCAGTAGTTTAGGGGCGGGGGGCTATGGCTACACCTTC.

This clone showed up many times. The chain employs TRBV24-1 and TRBJ2-1, with D uncertain. Deletions cut 3 bases from V and 12 bases from J, with 17 bases between. Germline loops: CDR1 KGHDR, CDR2 SFDVKD. The CDR3 is made up of 14 amino acids. CDR3 in amino acids: CATSDATGVSRQFF. The DNA for the CDR3 is TGTGCCACCAGTGATGCCACGGGTGTATCGCGGCAGTTCTTC.

V is TRBV4-3 and J is TRBJ1-4, with 9 bases fitting TRBD1. The CDR3 consists of 15 residues. The germline gives CDR1 LGHNA, CDR2 YSLEER. V dropped 3 bases and J dropped 7; count of bases not matched to a gene: 6. The chain's CDR3 is CASSHWTGEGEKLFF. The CDR3 DNA reads TGCGCCAGCAGCCACTGGACAGGGGAGGGTGAAAAACTGTTTTTT.

This rearrangement joins TRBV7-2 to TRBJ2-3; the D is unclear. Germline V lookup: CDR1 SGHTA, CDR2 FQGNSA. This CDR3 comprises 14 residues. The germline V and J ends were trimmed by 4 bases and 3 bases, with 11 bases remaining between them. The DNA of the CDR3 is TGTGCCAGCAGCTACACCAGGCTAACAGATACGCAGTATTTT. It specifies CASSYTRLTDTQYF.

This clone appeared a few times. The CDR3 DNA reads as TGCACCAGCAGCCAAGATCTTCGGGGGGATACGCAGTATTTT. This gives the protein CTSSQDLRGDTQYF. The genes are TRBV1 and TRBJ2-3; the table names TRBD2, a call not compared with the DNA. TRBV1 is described as a pseudogene. This CDR3 region has 14 residues.

The chain employs TRBV7-8 and TRBJ1-1; D is uncertain. The V end was cut by 0 bases, the J end by 4 bases, with 6 bases between. The germline CDR1 and CDR2 sequences are SGHVS and FQNEAQ. CDR3 size: 13 residues. The CDR3 spells CASSLARGTEAFF. The CDR3 nucleotides read TGTGCCAGCAGCTTAGCGCGGGGCACTGAAGCTTTCTTT.

The chain is built from TRBV11-2 and TRBJ2-3; D ambiguous. From germline, CDR1 is SGHAT and CDR2 FQNNGV. This CDR3 contains 15 residues. Trimming removed 5 bases from V and 3 bases from J, with 15 bases in between. The CDR3 loop is CASSPTRLATDTQYF. As DNA, the CDR3 is TGTGCCAGCAGCCCTACAAGGTTAGCTACAGATACGCAGTATTTT.

This chain joins TRBV18 and TRBJ2-7, with TRBD1 as a possible D gene (6 bases). Trimming stripped 1 base from V and 7 bases from J, with 11 bases between. This CDR3 comprises 13 residues. Germline CDR1 and CDR2: KGHSH and LQKENI. CDR3 amino acids: CASSPRGLGEQYF. CDR3 DNA: TGTGCCAGCTCACCACGGGGGCTGGGAGAGCAGTACTTC.

J is TRBJ2-1 and V is TRBV4-1; D is undetermined. Deletions cut 2 bases from V and 0 bases from J, with 11 bases between. CDR1 and CDR2 from the germline V gene are MGHRA and YSYEKL. This CDR3 region has 16 residues. CDR3 protein: CASSQRGESSYNEQFF. The CDR3 DNA is TGCGCCAGCAGCCAACGCGGCGAGAGCTCCTACAATGAGCAGTTCTTC.

This clone has a single count. V usage is TRBV7-9 and J usage is TRBJ2-7; D is uncertain. Trimming took off 7 bases at V and 2 bases at J, with 12 bases between the two ends. In germline, CDR1 is SEHNR, CDR2 FQNEAQ (reference sequence). This CDR3 region has 13 residues. Written as DNA, the CDR3 is TGTGCCAGCACCCCATCTACCGCCTACGAGCAGTACTTC. This gives the protein CASTPSTAYEQYF.

The genes are TRBV5-1 and TRBJ2-5, with D possibly TRBD2 on 5 matching bases. The CDR3 is 14 amino acids. Trimming removed 0 bases from V and 4 bases from J, with 10 bases in between. Germline V CDR1 and CDR2: SGHRS, YFSETQ. The CDR3 region is CASSLAPGSETQYF. CDR3 DNA: TGCGCCAGCAGCTTGGCCCCGGGGTCAGAGACCCAGTACTTC.

This chain joins TRBV9 and TRBJ2-4; 7 bases fit TRBD2. Per germline, CDR1 SGDLS and CDR2 YYNGEE. CDR3 length: 15 residues. With V trimmed by 3 bases and J by 5 bases, 8 bases remained unmatched. CDR3 DNA: TGTGCCAGCAGCGCCCCCGGACTAGATGAAAACATTCAGTACTTC. It translates to CASSAPGLDENIQYF.

The chain joins TRBV19 to TRBJ2-1; no clear D gene. The CDR3 covers 14 residues. Trimming left V 5 bases short and J 9 bases short, with 17 bases between. The germline V gene has CDR1 LNHDA and CDR2 SQIVND (reference sequence). The CDR3 bases are TGTGCCAGTAGTCCTCGCGTGGGCGTATTTGAGCAGTTCTTC. As protein: CASSPRVGVFEQFF.

The chain joins TRBV6-6 to TRBJ2-2, with 9 nucleotides matching TRBD1. Germline-derived CDR1 and CDR2 are MNHNY and SVGAGI (reference sequence). The CDR3 length is 14 residues. V gave up 8 bases and J gave up 4 bases; unmatched junction bases: 5. In nucleotides, the CDR3 is TGTGCCAGCGACAGGACAGGGGCCACCGGGGAGCTGTTTTTT. This sequence encodes CASDRTGATGELFF.

The chain couples TRBV6-5 to TRBJ1-3; D ambiguous. V dropped 8 bases and J dropped 4 bases, with 9 bases sitting between them. Per germline, CDR1 MNHEY and CDR2 SVGAGI. The CDR3 consists of 12 residues. DNA for the CDR3: TGTGCCAGCGGATATAGCGGAAACACCATATATTTT. Protein product: CASGYSGNTIYF.

J is TRBJ1-4 and V is TRBV24-1, with TRBD1 matching 10 bases. Germline CDR1 is KGHDR and CDR2 is SFDVKD. V shed 3 bases, J shed 6 bases, and the junction held 3 bases outside the gene matches. The CDR3 sequence is 15 residues long. This CDR3 is CATSDPGTGDEKLFF. The CDR3 nucleotides read TGTGCCACCAGTGATCCCGGGACAGGGGATGAAAAACTGTTTTTT.

This clone was recorded only once. CDR3 sequence: CASSLAGGLETQYF. The CDR3 DNA reads as TGTGCCAGCAGCTTGGCCGGGGGGCTCGAGACCCAGTACTTC. V usage is TRBV5-6 and J usage is TRBJ2-5; possible D gene TRBD2, 7 bases. Trimming left V 0 bases short and J 5 bases short, with 11 bases between. The CDR3 extends over 14 amino acids. The germline CDR1 and CDR2 sequences are SGHDT and YYEEEE.

The rearrangement links TRBV29-1 to TRBJ2-1, with D possibly matching TRBD2 (6 bases). The CDR3 runs 15 residues. V lost 6 bases and J lost 0, with 15 bases in between. The V gene's germline CDR1 is SQVTM and CDR2 ANQGSEA. The CDR3 DNA reads TGCAGCGTCCTAGCTAGCGCTACCTCCTACAATGAGCAGTTCTTC. The encoded protein is CSVLASATSYNEQFF.

This clone was observed once. The chain carries TRBV18 and TRBJ1-1, with D hard to call. This CDR3 comprises 18 residues. The germline V and J ends were trimmed by 3 bases and 3 bases, with 23 bases remaining between them. Germline CDR1 KGHSH, CDR2 LQKENI. CDR3 nucleotides: TGTGCCAGCTCACCCCAACCCGCGAGGGCTGGGCGGGACACTGAAGCTTTCTTT. It is translated as CASSPQPARAGRDTEAFF.

The rearrangement joins TRBV7-9 to TRBJ1-6; TRBD1 matches 11 bases. Germline-derived CDR1 and CDR2 are SEHNR and FQNEAQ (reference sequence). V shed 6 bases and J 9 bases; nucleotides not matched to a gene: 7. The CDR3 is made up of 15 amino acids. CDR3 in amino acids: CASSPGQGAISPLHF. CDR3 DNA: TGTGCCAGCAGTCCCGGACAGGGGGCTATTTCACCCCTCCACTTT.

This clone has more than one count but fewer than ten. This sequence joins TRBV5-4 and TRBJ1-1, with 7 bases lining up with TRBD1. The CDR3 spans 15 residues. With V trimmed by 4 bases and J by 1 base, 7 bases remained unmatched. Per the germline V gene, CDR1 is SGHNT and CDR2 is YYREEE (reference sequence). CDR3 sequence reads: CASSPDRTGNTEAFF. The CDR3, as DNA: TGTGCCAGCAGCCCCGACCGGACAGGGAACACTGAAGCTTTCTTT.

The rearrangement uses TRBV29-1 and TRBJ2-5; D perhaps matches TRBD1 (5 bases). The CDR3 loop spans 13 amino acids. The germline gives CDR1 SQVTM, CDR2 ANQGSEA. V was trimmed by 4 bases and J by 4 bases, leaving 13 bases between them. CDR3: CSVGPGRGETQYF. Here the CDR3 DNA reads TGCAGCGTTGGCCCGGGTAGGGGAGAGACCCAGTACTTC.

The chain carries TRBV19 and TRBJ2-3; 7 nucleotides align to TRBD1. CDR3 size: 14 residues. J lost 1 base, V lost 10 bases, and 8 bases had no gene match. Germline assignment: CDR1 LNHDA and CDR2 SQIVND (reference sequence). The CDR3 coding sequence is TGTGCCACCTATAATACAGGGGGCACAGATACGCAGTATTTT. It is translated as CATYNTGGTDTQYF.